This entry lists 19 T cell receptor beta chains sequenced from one sample in a study of T-cell memory formation after mild COVID-19. TCRdb reanalysed the 5' RACE reads using MiXCR and keeps one entry per CDR3 protein. The profile shows around 300,000 distinct CDR3 sequences, over 10% of them singletons. Sequenced input: PBMCs or a T cell subset sorted from them (not recorded which). All receptors derive from a man aged 18-30 years who had mild COVID-19 (a few samples of this study predate the infection). Cell type and time point are not known.

This clonotype was seen only a few times. A junction end diverges from the germline sequence, so it may reflect a read error. The chain joins TRBV4-3 to TRBJ2-7, with 11 nucleotides matching TRBD1. Per germline, CDR1 LGHNA and CDR2 YSLEER. The CDR3 is 16 residues long. CDR3 residues: CASSEDYSGTGGEQYF. CDR3 DNA: TGCGCCAGCAGCGAAGACTACTCCGGGACAGGGGGCGAGCAGTACTTC.

This clonotype was detected many times. The chain combines TRBV7-9 with TRBJ2-7, with D unclear. CDR1 and CDR2 from the germline V gene are SEHNR and FQNEAQ (reference sequence). V was trimmed by 1 base and J by 0 bases, leaving 10 bases between them. This CDR3 has 15 amino acids. The CDR3 sequence is CASSLGPGSSYEQYF. Here the CDR3 DNA reads TGTGCCAGCAGCTTAGGGCCCGGAAGCTCCTACGAGCAGTACTTC.

At least ten counts were recorded for this clonotype. This sequence joins TRBV20-1 and TRBJ2-3; a weak D match, TRBD2 (5 bases). CDR3 length: 13 residues. V was pared by 3 bases and J by 0 bases, with 7 bases between. The germline V gene has CDR1 DFQATT and CDR2 SNEGSKA (reference sequence). CDR3 sequence: CSASWESTDTQYF. The CDR3 DNA reads TGCAGTGCTAGCTGGGAGAGCACAGATACGCAGTATTTT.

The chain joins TRBV4-2 to TRBJ2-1; 9 bases fit TRBD1. Germline V lookup: CDR1 LGHNA, CDR2 YNFKEQ. Trimming at V came to 1 base and at J to 4 bases, leaving 5 bases not matched to a gene. This CDR3 contains 16 residues. The CDR3: CASSQGGTGPYNEQFF. CDR3 nucleotide sequence: TGTGCCAGCAGCCAAGGGGGGACAGGGCCATACAATGAGCAGTTCTTC.

In its sample, this clonotype was seen a few times. J is TRBJ2-7 and V is TRBV6-5; D remains ambiguous. Germline V gene data show CDR1 as MNHEY and CDR2 as SVGAGI. The germline V and J ends were trimmed by 5 bases and 7 bases, with 15 bases remaining between them. The CDR3 has 13 amino acids. This CDR3 is CASSPPAGPEQYV. The CDR3 nucleotides read TGTGCCAGCAGTCCGCCGGCAGGACCGGAGCAGTACGTC.

This clonotype was detected only a few times. This chain links TRBV5-4 with TRBJ1-6; D uncertain. This CDR3 has 13 residues. Trimming took 4 bases from V and 14 from J, leaving 16 bases between them. From germline, CDR1 is SGHNT and CDR2 YYREEE (reference sequence). The CDR3 region has the DNA TGTGCCAGCAGCCGGCCCGAGGACGGCACCCTCCACTTT. As protein: CASSRPEDGTLHF. The complete variable domain, with remaining parts taken from reference TRBV5-4 and TRBJ1-6, reads ETGVTQSPTHLIKTRGQQVTLRCSSQSGHNTVSWYQQALGQGPQFIFQYYREEENGRGNFPPRFSGLQFPNYSSELNVNALELDDSALYLCASSRPEDGTLHFGNGTRLTVT.

The table lists this clonotype with a count of one. The genes are TRBV4-1 and TRBJ1-1, with D possibly being TRBD1 (5 bases). Germline-derived CDR1 and CDR2 are MGHRA and YSYEKL. This CDR3 spans 14 amino acids. Trimming stripped 1 base from V and 3 bases from J, with 9 bases between. CDR3 sequence (DNA): TGCGCCAGCAGCCAAGTACCGGGGGACACTGAAGCTTTCTTT. Its protein product is CASSQVPGDTEAFF.

This clonotype was seen a few times. The genes are TRBV4-2 and TRBJ1-2, with D possibly being TRBD1 (6 bases). Trimming pared 0 bases from V and 4 bases from J, leaving 12 bases between. There are 15 residues in the CDR3. Germline lookup yields CDR1 LGHNA and CDR2 YNFKEQ. This CDR3 reads CASSQDRGLLYGYTF. CDR3 DNA: TGTGCCAGCAGCCAAGATCGGGGGCTTCTCTATGGCTACACCTTC.

This clonotype was detected only a few times. J is TRBJ2-5 and V is TRBV5-1; 10 bases line up with TRBD1. From germline, CDR1 is SGHRS and CDR2 YFSETQ. This CDR3 is 14 amino acids long. V trimming: 3 bases; J trimming: 2 bases; junction bases outside the gene matches: 1. The CDR3 is CASSWTGGQETQYF. CDR3 nucleotides: TGCGCCAGCAGCTGGACAGGGGGACAAGAGACCCAGTACTTC.

This rearrangement joins TRBV4-1 to TRBJ1-1, with D hard to call. CDR1 MGHRA and CDR2 YSYEKL come from the germline V gene. This CDR3 is built from 13 residues. With 6 bases removed from V and 5 bases from J, the gap between germline ends came to 13 bases. CDR3 DNA sequence: TGCGCCAGCAGGCCGCCAAGTGGGACTGAAGCTTTCTTT. This translates into CASRPPSGTEAFF.

This clonotype has only a few counts. The chain employs TRBV19 and TRBJ1-4, with D uncertain. The CDR3 totals 15 residues. CDR1 and CDR2 from the germline V gene are LNHDA and SQIVND (reference sequence). Trimming took 1 base from V and 4 from J, leaving 10 bases between them. The DNA of the CDR3 is TGTGCCAGTAGTATAGTGTTGGCCGTTAATGAAAAACTGTTTTTT. Translation: CASSIVLAVNEKLFF.

The gene calls are TRBV6-6 and TRBJ2-5; 7 positions agree with TRBD1. This CDR3 is built from 16 residues. The junction had 12 bases not matched to a gene; V was cut back by 6 bases and J by 2 bases. CDR1 is MNHNY and CDR2 is SVGAGI in the germline V gene (reference sequence). In DNA, the CDR3 is TGTGCCAGCAGCCGAAAGACAGGGAGTAGGCAAGAGACCCAGTACTTC. Its translation: CASSRKTGSRQETQYF.

This clonotype was seen many times. The rearrangement links TRBV5-1 to TRBJ2-1; D could derive from TRBD1 or TRBD2 (6 bases each). Looked up from germline, CDR1 is SGHRS and CDR2 is YFSETQ. The CDR3 spans 15 residues. Trimming stripped 2 bases from V and 0 bases from J, with 9 bases between. CDR3 protein: CASSLGGLSYNEQFF. CDR3 in DNA: TGCGCCAGCAGCTTAGGGGGACTCTCCTACAATGAGCAGTTCTTC. The complete variable domain, with remaining parts taken from reference TRBV5-1 and TRBJ2-1, reads KAGVTQTPRYLIKTRGQQVTLSCSPISGHRSVSWYQQTPGQGLQFLFEYFSETQRNKGNFPGRFSGRQFSNSRSEMNVSTLELGDSALYLCASSLGGLSYNEQFFGPGTRLTVL.

This rearrangement joins TRBV5-1 to TRBJ2-3; D may be TRBD1 (5 bases). The CDR3 totals 16 residues. Germline-derived CDR1 and CDR2 are SGHRS and YFSETQ. Trimming left V 0 bases short and J 0 bases short, with 11 bases between. CDR3 nucleotides: TGCGCCAGCAGCTTGGGGGGCTCAACTAGCACAGATACGCAGTATTTT. Translated: CASSLGGSTSTDTQYF.

Only a few counts were recorded for this clonotype. The chain couples TRBV12-5 to TRBJ2-2; no clear D gene. This CDR3 is built from 12 residues. Trimming pared 6 bases from V and 3 bases from J, leaving 5 bases between. Germline-derived CDR1 and CDR2 are LGHNT and FRNRAP. The CDR3 DNA is TGTGCTAGTGGACGCGACACCGGGGAGCTGTTTTTT. This translates into CASGRDTGELFF.

A few counts support this clonotype. V and J are TRBV7-2 and TRBJ1-3, with a tentative D call TRBD1 (5 bases). V lost 3 bases, J lost 4 bases, and 13 bases lay in between. This CDR3 is 15 amino acids long. Germline V gene lookup returns CDR1 SGHTA and CDR2 FQGNSA. This CDR3 is CASSFSSQGGNTIYF. CDR3 coding DNA: TGTGCCAGCAGCTTTAGCTCCCAGGGAGGAAACACCATATATTTT. The full variable domain, in which reference TRBV7-2 and TRBJ1-3 provide the parts outside the CDR3, is GAGVSQSPSNKVTEKGKDVELRCDPISGHTALYWYRQSLGQGLEFLIYFQGNSAPDKSGLPSDRFSAERTGGSVSTLTIQRTQQEDSAVYLCASSFSSQGGNTIYFGEGSWLTVV.

The chain uses TRBV30 and TRBJ2-1; 8 bases map to TRBD2. V was clipped by 4 bases and J by 5 bases; unmatched bases: 10. The germline V gene has CDR1 GTSNPN and CDR2 SVGIG (reference sequence). CDR3 length equals 15 residues. The CDR3 nucleotides read TGTGCCTGGAAACTTTTCTCGCGGGGGGACAATGAGCAGTTCTTC. Translating gives CAWKLFSRGDNEQFF.

This clonotype occurred a few times. CDR3 in DNA: TGTGCCAGCAGCTTAGCACAGTTCACCGGGGAGCTGTTTTTT. This gives the protein CASSLAQFTGELFF. The V call is TRBV7-7, the J call TRBJ2-2, with D unresolved. V lost 0 bases, J lost 4 bases, and 6 bases lay in between. Germline V gene sequence: CDR1 SSHAT, CDR2 FNYEAQ (reference sequence). This CDR3 is 14 amino acids long.

The rearrangement joins TRBV25-1 to TRBJ1-1, with D possibly being TRBD1 (5 bases). Trimming removed 8 bases from V and 0 bases from J, with 19 bases in between. This CDR3 comprises 16 residues. CDR1 is MGHDK and CDR2 is SYGVNS in the germline V gene. The CDR3 region has the DNA TGTGCCAGCTCTACTTCGGGACTCCCAGTGAACACTGAAGCTTTCTTT. It yields the protein CASSTSGLPVNTEAFF.